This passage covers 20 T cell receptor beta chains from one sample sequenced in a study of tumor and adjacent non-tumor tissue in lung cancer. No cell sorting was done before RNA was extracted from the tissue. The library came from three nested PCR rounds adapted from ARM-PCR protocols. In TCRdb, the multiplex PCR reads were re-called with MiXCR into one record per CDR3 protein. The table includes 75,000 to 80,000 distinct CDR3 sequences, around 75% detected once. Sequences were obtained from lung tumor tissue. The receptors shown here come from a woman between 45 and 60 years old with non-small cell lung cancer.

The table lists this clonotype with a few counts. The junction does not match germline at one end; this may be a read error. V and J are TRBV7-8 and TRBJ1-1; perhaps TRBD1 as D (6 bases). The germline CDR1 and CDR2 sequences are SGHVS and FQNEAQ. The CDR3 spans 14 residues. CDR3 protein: CASSLGIGGTEAFF. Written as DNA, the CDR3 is TGTGCTAGCAGCTTAGGGATAGGGGGCACTGAAGCTTTCTTT.

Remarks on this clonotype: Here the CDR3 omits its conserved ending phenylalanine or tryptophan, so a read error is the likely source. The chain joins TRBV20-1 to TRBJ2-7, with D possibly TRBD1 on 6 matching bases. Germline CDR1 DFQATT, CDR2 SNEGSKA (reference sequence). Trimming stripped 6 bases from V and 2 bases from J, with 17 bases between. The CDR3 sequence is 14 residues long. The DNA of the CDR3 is TGCAGTGCCTCCGGGACATGGAGGCCCTACGAGCAGTACCAC. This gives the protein CSASGTWRPYEQYH.

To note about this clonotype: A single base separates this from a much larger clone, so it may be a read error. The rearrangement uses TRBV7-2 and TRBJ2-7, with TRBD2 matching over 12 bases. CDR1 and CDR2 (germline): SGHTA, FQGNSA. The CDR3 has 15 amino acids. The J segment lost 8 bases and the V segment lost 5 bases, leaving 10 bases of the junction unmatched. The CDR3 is CASSPTSGRIYKQYF. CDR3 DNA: TGTGCCAGCAGCCCAACTAGCGGGAGGATTTACAAGCAGTACTTC.

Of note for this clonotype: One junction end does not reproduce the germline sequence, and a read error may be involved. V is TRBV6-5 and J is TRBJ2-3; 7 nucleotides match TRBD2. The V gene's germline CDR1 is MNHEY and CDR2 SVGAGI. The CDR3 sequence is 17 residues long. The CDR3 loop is CASSKRLVGGLTDTQYF. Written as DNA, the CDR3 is TGTGCTAGCAGTAAAAGACTAGTGGGAGGGCTAACAGATACGCAGTATTTT.

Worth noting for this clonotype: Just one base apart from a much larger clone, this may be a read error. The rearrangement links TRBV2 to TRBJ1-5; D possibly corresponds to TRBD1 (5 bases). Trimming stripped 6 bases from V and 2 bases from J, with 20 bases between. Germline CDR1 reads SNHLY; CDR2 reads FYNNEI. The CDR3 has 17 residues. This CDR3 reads CASSPWGVQDGNQPQHF. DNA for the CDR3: TGTGCCAGCAGCCCGTGGGGGGTACAGGATGGCAATCAGCCCCAGCATTTT.

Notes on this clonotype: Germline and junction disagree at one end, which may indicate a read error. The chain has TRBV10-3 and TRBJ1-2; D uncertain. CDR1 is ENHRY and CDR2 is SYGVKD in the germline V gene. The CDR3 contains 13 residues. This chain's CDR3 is CAISEGGGHDYTF. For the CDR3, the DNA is TGTGCTATCAGTGAAGGCGGAGGCCATGACTACACCTTC.

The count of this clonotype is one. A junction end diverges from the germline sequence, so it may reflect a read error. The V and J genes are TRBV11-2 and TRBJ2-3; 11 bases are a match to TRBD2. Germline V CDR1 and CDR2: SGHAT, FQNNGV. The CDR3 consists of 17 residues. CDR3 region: CASSLDPVLAGADMQYF. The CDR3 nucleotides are TGTGCCAGCAGCTTGGACCCGGTACTAGCGGGAGCGGATATGCAGTATTTT.

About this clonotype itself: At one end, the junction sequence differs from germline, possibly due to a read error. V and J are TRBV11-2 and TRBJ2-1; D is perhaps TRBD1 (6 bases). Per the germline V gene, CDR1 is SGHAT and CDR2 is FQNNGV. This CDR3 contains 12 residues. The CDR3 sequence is CASTLGHYRQFF. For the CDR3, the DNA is TGTGCCAGCACCTTGGGACACTACCGGCAGTTTTTC.

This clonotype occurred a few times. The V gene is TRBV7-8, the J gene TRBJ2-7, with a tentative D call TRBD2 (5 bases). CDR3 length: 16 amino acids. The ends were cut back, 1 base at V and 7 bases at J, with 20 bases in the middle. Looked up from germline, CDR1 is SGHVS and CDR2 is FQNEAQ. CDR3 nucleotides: TGTGCCAGCAGCTTAGGAAGTAGTGGGAGTGGTTTTGAGCAGTACGTC. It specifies CASSLGSSGSGFEQYV.

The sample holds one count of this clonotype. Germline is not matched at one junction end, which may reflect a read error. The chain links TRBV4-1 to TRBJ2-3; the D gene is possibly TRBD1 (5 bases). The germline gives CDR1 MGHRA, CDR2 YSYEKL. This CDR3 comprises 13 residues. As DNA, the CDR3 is TGCGCCAGCAGTCAAGACAGTCCGGATACGCAGTATTTT. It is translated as CASSQDSPDTQYF.

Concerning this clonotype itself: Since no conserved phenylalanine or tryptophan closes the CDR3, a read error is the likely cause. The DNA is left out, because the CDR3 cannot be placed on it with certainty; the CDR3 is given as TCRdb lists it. The CDR3 region is CSARSIERSPYEKYI. The chain joins TRBV20-1 to TRBJ2-7; the table's D gene call, TRBD1, was not cross checked with the DNA. Per germline, CDR1 DFQATT and CDR2 SNEGSKA (reference sequence). The CDR3 length is 15 residues, termini included.

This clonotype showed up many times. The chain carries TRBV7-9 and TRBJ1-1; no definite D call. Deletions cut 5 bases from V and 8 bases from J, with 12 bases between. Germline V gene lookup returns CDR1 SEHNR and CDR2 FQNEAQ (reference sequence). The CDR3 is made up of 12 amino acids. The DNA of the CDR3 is TGTGCCAGCAGCCCAGTAGGTGAGGAAGCTTTCTTT. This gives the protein CASSPVGEEAFF.

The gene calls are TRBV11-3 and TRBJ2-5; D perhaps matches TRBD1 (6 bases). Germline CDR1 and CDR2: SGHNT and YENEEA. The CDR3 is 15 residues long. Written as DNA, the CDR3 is TGTGTTAGCAGCTCGTCCAGGACAGACGATAGGACCCAGTACTTC. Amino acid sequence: CVSSSSRTDDRTQYF.

CDR3 nucleotides: TGCAGTGCCAGTGGACGGGGGCGCACTGAAGCTTTCTTT. This encodes CSASGRGRTEAFF. This chain uses TRBV20-1 with TRBJ1-1; the D gene is possibly TRBD1 (6 bases). V was clipped by 6 bases and J by 4 bases, with 15 bases between them. The V gene's germline CDR1 is DFQATT and CDR2 SNEGSKA (reference sequence). The CDR3 contains 13 residues.

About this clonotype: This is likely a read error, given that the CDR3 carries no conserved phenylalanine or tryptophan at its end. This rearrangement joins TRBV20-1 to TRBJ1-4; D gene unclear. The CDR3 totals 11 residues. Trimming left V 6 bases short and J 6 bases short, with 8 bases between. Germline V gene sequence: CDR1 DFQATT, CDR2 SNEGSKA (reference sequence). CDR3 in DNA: TGCAGTGCACGGCACGATGAAAAACTGTTTTTA. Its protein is CSARHDEKLFL.

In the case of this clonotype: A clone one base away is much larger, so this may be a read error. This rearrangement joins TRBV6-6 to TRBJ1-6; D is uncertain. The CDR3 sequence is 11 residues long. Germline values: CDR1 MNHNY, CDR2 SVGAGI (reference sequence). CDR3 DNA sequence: TGTACCAGCCGAGATAATTCACCCCTCCACTTT. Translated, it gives CTSRDNSPLHF.

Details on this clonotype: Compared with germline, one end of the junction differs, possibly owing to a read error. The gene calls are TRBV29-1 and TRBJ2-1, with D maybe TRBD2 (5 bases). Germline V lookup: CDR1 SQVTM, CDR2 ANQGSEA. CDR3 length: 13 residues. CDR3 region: CSLEGTLNNEQFF. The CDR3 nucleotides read TGCAGCCTTGAGGGCACGCTGAACAATGAGCAGTTCTTC.

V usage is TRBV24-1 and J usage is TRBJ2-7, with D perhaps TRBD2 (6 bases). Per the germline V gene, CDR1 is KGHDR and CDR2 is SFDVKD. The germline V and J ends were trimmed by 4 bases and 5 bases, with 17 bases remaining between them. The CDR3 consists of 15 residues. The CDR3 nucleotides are TGTGCCACCAGTGACTCTGGCGGGGACCCCCACGAGCAGTACTTC. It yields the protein CATSDSGGDPHEQYF.

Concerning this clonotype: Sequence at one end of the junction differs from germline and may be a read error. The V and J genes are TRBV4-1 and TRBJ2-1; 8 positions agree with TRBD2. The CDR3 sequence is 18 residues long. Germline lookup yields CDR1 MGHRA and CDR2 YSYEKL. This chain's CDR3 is CARSQEYLPAGGTNEQFF. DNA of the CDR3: TGCGCCAGGAGCCAAGAATACCTCCCGGCGGGAGGAACCAATGAGCAGTTCTTC.

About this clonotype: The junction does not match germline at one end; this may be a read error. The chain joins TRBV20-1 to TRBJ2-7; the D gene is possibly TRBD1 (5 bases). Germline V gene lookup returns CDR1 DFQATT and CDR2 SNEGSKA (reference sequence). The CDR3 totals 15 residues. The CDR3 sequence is CCARASVGRVYEQYF. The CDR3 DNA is TGCTGTGCTAGAGCGTCGGTGGGCAGGGTTTATGAGCAGTACTTC.